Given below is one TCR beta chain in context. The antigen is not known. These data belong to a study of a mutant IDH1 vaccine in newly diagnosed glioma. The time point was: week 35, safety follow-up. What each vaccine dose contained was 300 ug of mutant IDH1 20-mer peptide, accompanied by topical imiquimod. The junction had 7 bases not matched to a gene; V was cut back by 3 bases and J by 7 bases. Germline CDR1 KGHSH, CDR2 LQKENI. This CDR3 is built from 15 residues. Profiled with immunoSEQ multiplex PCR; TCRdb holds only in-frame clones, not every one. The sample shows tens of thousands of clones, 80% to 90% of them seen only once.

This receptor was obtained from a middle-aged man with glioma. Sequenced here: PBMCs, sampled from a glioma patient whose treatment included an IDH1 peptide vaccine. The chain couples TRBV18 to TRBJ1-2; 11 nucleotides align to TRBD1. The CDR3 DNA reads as TGTGCCAGCTCACCGATTCCGGGACAGGGGGGTGGCTACACCTTC. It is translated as CASSPIPGQGGGYTF. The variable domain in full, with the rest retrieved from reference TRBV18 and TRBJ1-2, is NAGVMQNPRHLVRRRGQEARLRCSPMKGHSHVYWYRQLPEEGLKFMVYLQKENIIDESGMPKERFSAEFPKEGPSILRIQQVVRGDSAAYFCASSPIPGQGGGYTFGSGTRLTVV.